Sequencing of this TCR beta chain was carried out in a study of beta chain features in type 1 diabetes. At the level of the study: No age, gender or cell yield differences were seen between patients and healthy donors. Findings and limits, study-wide: Moderate yet significant TCRB CDR3 shortening was seen in Type 1 diabetes patients in all four CD4+ subsets.

The germline V gene has CDR1 ENHRY and CDR2 SYGVKD. V lost 2 bases, J lost 6 bases, and 8 bases lay in between. The CDR3 is 12 amino acids. All of the isolated RNA was reverse transcribed, so expressed TCRB transcripts were sequenced. Clones were read by immunoSEQ multiplex PCR, and TCRdb kept only the in-frame ones, dropping some. The sample consists of about 250,000 clones, roughly 10% of them appearing once. Concerning this clone: Antigen specificity is unknown.

The sequencing sample was made of naive CD4+ T cells from blood. The TCR comes from a man aged 25 to 40 with type 1 diabetes. The rearrangement uses TRBV10-3 and TRBJ2-7, with D perhaps matching TRBD2 (6 bases). In nucleotides, the CDR3 is TGTGCCATCAGTGAGGGGGGGAGCGAGCAGTACTTC. It translates to CAISEGGSEQYF.